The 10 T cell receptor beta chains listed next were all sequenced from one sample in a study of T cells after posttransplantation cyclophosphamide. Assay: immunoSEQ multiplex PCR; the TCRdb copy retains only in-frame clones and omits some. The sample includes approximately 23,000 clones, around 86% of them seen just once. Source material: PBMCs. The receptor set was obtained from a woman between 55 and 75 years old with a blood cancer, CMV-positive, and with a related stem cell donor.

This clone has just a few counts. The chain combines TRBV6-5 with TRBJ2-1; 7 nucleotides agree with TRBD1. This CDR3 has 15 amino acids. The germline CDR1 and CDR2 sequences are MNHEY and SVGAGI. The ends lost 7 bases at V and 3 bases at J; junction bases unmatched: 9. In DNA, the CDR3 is TGTGCCAGCACCCACAAATACAGGGGCTACAATGAGCAGTTCTTC. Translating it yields CASTHKYRGYNEQFF.

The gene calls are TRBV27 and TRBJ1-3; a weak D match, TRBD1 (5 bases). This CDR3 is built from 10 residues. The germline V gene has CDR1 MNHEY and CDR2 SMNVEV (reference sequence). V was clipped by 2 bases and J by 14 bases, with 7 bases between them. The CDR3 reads CASSLTGVYF. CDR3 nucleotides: TGTGCCAGCAGTTTAACGGGGGTATATTTT.

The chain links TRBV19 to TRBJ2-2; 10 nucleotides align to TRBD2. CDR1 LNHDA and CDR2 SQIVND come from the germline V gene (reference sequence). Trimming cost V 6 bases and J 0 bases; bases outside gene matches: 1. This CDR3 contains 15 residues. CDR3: CASRGTSANTGELFF. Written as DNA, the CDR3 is TGTGCCAGTAGGGGGACTAGCGCGAACACCGGGGAGCTGTTTTTT. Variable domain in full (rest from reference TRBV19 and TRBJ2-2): DGGITQSPKYLFRKEGQNVTLSCEQNLNHDAMYWYRQDPGQGLRLIYYSQIVNDFQKGDIAEGYSVSREKKESFPLTVTSAQKNPTAFYLCASRGTSANTGELFFGEGSRLTVL.

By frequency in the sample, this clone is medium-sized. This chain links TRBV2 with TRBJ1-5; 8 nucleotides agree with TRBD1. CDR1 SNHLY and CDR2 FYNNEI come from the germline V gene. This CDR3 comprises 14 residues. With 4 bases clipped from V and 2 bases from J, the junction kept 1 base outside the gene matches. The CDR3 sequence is CASSATGGNQPQHF. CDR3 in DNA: TGTGCCAGCAGTGCGACAGGGGGCAATCAGCCCCAGCATTTT.

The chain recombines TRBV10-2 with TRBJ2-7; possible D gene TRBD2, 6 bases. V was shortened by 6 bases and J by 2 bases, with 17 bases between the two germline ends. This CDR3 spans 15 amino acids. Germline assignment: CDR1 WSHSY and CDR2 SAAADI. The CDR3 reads CASRGEGSGPYEQYF. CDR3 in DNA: TGCGCCAGCAGGGGCGAGGGGAGCGGGCCCTACGAGCAGTACTTC.

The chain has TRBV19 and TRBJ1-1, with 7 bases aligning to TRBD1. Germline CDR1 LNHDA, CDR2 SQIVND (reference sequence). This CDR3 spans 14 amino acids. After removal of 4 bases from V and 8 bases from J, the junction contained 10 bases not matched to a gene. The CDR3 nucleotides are TGTGCCAGTAGTAAGAGACAGGGAGGTGGGGAAGCTTTCTTT. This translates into CASSKRQGGGEAFF.

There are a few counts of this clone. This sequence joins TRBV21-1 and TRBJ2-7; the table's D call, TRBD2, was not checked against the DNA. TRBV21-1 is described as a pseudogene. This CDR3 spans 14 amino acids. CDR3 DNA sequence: TGTGCCAGCCCGCGGGCTAGCGGATCCTACGAGCAGTACTTC. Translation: CASPRASGSYEQYF.

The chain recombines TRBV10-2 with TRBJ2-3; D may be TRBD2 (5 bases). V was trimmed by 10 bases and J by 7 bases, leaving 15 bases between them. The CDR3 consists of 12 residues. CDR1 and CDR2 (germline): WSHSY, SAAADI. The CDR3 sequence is CATWEPSNTQYF. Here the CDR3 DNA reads TGCGCCACCTGGGAGCCCTCCAATACGCAGTATTTT.

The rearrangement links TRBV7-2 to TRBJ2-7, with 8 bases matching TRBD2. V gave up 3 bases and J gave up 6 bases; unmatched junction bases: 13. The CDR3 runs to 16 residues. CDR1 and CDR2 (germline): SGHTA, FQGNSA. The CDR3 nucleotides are TGTGCCAGCAGCTTTAGGGGGGGCAGCGGGAGAGGCGAGCAGTACTTC. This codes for CASSFRGGSGRGEQYF.

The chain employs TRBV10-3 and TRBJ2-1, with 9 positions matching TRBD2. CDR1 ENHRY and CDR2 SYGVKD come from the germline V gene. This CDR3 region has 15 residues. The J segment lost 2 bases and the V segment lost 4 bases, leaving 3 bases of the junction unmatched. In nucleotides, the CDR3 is TGTGCCATCAGTGGCGGCGGGAGGGCCTACAATGAGCAGTTCTTC. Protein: CAISGGGRAYNEQFF.